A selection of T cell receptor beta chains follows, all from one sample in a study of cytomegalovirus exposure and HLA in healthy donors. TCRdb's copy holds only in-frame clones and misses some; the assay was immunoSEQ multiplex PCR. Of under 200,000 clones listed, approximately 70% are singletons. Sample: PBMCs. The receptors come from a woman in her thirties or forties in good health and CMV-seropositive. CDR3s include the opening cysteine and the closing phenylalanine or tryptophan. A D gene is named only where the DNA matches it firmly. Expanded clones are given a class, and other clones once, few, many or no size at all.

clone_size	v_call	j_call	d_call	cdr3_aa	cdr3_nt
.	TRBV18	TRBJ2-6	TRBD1	CASSSQGASGANVLTF	TGTGCCAGCTCATCACAGGGGGCGTCTGGGGCCAACGTCCTGACTTTC
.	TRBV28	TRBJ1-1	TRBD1	CASSRPGQGGTEAFF	TGTGCCAGCAGTCGACCGGGACAGGGGGGCACTGAAGCTTTCTTT
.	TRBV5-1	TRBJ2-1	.	CASANLRAHEQFF	TGCGCCAGCGCCAACCTCAGGGCCCATGAGCAGTTCTTC
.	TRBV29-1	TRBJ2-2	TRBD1	CSVPGQHTGELFF	TGCAGCGTTCCGGGACAGCACACCGGGGAGCTGTTTTTT
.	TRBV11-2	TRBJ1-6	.	CASSSIAQGDYNSPLHF	TGTGCCAGCAGCTCCATAGCCCAAGGGGATTATAATTCACCCCTCCACTTT
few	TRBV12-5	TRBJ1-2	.	CASAKSGTPGYTF	TGTGCTAGTGCCAAGTCCGGGACTCCCGGCTACACCTTC
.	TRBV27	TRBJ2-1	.	CASSLISGSYNEQFF	TGTGCCAGCAGTTTAATCTCAGGGTCCTACAATGAGCAGTTCTTC
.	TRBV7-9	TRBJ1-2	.	CASSLLEGVRGGYTF	TGTGCCAGCAGCTTACTTGAGGGAGTACGGGGGGGCTACACCTTC
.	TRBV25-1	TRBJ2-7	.	CASSDFGLPHGEQYF	TGTGCCAGCAGTGATTTCGGACTACCCCACGGGGAGCAGTACTTC
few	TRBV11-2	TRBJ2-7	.	CASSLDLGVTDEQYF	TGTGCCAGCAGCTTAGATCTAGGGGTCACCGACGAGCAGTACTTC
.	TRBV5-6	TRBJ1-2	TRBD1	CASSHGTGAYGYTF	TGTGCCAGCAGCCACGGGACAGGGGCCTATGGCTACACCTTC
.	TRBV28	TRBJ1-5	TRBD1	CASSLGGQGKLYSNQPQHF	TGTGCCAGCAGTTTAGGGGGACAGGGAAAACTTTATAGCAATCAGCCCCAGCATTTT
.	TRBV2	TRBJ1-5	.	CASISDGGEPQNF	TGTGCCAGCATATCGGACGGTGGGGAGCCCCAGAATTTT
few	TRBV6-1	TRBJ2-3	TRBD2	CASSELAGVGGDTDTQYF	TGTGCCAGCAGTGAACTAGCGGGAGTGGGGGGGGACACAGATACGCAGTATTTT
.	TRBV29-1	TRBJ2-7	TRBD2	CSAAGGLPYEQYF	TGCAGCGCAGCGGGGGGACTTCCCTACGAGCAGTACTTC
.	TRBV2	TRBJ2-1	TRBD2	CASGSGGANEQFF	TGTGCCAGCGGGAGCGGGGGGGCCAATGAGCAGTTCTTC
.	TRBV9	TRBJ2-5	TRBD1	CASSGSDRGETQYF	TGTGCCAGCAGCGGGTCGGACAGGGGAGAGACCCAGTACTTC
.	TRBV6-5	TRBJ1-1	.	CASSYPGQNTEAFF	TGTGCCAGCAGTTACCCGGGACAGAACACTGAAGCTTTCTTT
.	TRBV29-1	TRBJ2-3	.	CSVLLAASTDTQYF	TGCAGCGTTCTTCTAGCAGCGAGCACAGATACGCAGTATTTT